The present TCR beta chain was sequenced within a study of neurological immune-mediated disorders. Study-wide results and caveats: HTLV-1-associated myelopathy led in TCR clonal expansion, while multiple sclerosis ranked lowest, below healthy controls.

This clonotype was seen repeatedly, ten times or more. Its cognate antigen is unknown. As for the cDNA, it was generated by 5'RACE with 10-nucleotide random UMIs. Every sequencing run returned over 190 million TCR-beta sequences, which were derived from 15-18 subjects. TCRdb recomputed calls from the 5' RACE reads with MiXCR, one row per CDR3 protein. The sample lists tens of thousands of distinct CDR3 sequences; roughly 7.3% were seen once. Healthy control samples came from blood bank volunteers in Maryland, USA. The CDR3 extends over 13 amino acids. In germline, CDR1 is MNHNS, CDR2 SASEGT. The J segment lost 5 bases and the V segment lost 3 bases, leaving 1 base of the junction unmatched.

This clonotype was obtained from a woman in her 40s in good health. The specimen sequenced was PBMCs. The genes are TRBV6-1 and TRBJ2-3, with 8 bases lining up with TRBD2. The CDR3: CASSERGVDTQYF. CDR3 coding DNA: TGTGCCAGCAGTGAGCGGGGGGTAGATACGCAGTATTTT.